Below, 14 T cell receptor beta chains from the same sample are listed, as sequenced in a study of blood T cell repertoires in COVID-19. Data came from immunoSEQ multiplex PCR; TCRdb stores just in-frame clones and leaves some out. The sample shows over 200,000 clones, 81% of them seen only once. Sequences were obtained from peripheral blood. Source of these receptors: an elderly woman with acute or convalescent COVID-19.

About this clone: Other DNA sequences within the sample encode an identical CDR3. The J gene is TRBJ2-5, the V gene TRBV7-9, with D maybe TRBD1 (6 bases). Germline V CDR1 and CDR2: SEHNR, FQNEAQ (reference sequence). Trimming took off 1 base at V and 1 base at J, with 7 bases between the two ends. This CDR3 has 14 residues. The CDR3 sequence is CASSLVGGQETQYF. In DNA, the CDR3 is TGTGCCAGCAGCTTAGTAGGGGGCCAAGAGACCCAGTACTTC.

Turning to this clone: Other DNA sequences from this sample encode an identical CDR3 as well. The chain uses TRBV12-3 or TRBV12-4 and TRBJ1-1; D possibly corresponds to TRBD1 (5 bases). This CDR3 has 13 amino acids. The V gene lost 6 bases and the J gene lost 0 bases, with 8 bases spanning the gap. Here the CDR3 reads CASSRQMNTEAFF. The CDR3 DNA is TGTGCCAGCAGCCGACAGATGAACACTGAAGCTTTCTTT.

This clone was found once. This chain's CDR3 is CASSSASGPSGELFF. The CDR3 bases are TGTGCCAGCAGCTCTGCTAGCGGGCCCTCCGGGGAGCTGTTTTTT. This chain links TRBV5-4 with TRBJ2-2; 8 nucleotides agree with TRBD2. V lost 3 bases, J lost 6 bases, and 7 bases stayed unmatched. This CDR3 has 15 residues. The V gene's germline CDR1 is SGHNT and CDR2 YYREEE (reference sequence).

For the CDR3, the DNA is TGTGCCAGTAGTACCCTAACAGGGGCCAGTGAGCAGTTCTTC. This gives the protein CASSTLTGASEQFF. The V and J genes are TRBV19 and TRBJ2-1, with 7 nucleotides matching TRBD1. This CDR3 has 14 amino acids. J lost 9 bases, V lost 4 bases, and 9 bases had no gene match. Per the germline V gene, CDR1 is LNHDA and CDR2 is SQIVND (reference sequence).

The chain is built from TRBV4-1 and TRBJ1-4; TRBD1 matches 7 bases. The CDR3 is made up of 15 amino acids. With 1 base clipped from V and 4 bases from J, the junction kept 3 bases outside the gene matches. Germline V gives CDR1 MGHRA, CDR2 YSYEKL. CDR3 DNA sequence: TGCGCCAGCAGCCAAGCCGACAGGGATAATGAAAAACTGTTTTTT. Translated: CASSQADRDNEKLFF.

This clone has more than one count but fewer than ten. The chain employs TRBV5-6 and TRBJ2-2; 7 nucleotides align to TRBD2. Trimming removed 7 bases from V and 4 bases from J; junction bases left unmatched: 10. The germline gives CDR1 SGHDT, CDR2 YYEEEE. CDR3 length: 15 amino acids. The CDR3 sequence: CASLRLAEGTGELFF. CDR3 in DNA: TGTGCCAGCCTTCGACTAGCTGAGGGCACCGGGGAGCTGTTTTTT.

CDR3: CASSWTRDRGRGYTF. The CDR3 coding sequence is TGTGCCAGCAGCTGGACCCGGGACAGGGGCCGGGGCTACACCTTC. This chain links TRBV5-8 with TRBJ1-2; TRBD1 agrees at 10 bases. Germline loops: CDR1 SGHTS, CDR2 YDEGEE. The CDR3 runs 15 residues. Trimming at V came to 3 bases and at J to 8 bases, leaving 10 bases not matched to a gene.

This clone was observed a single time. The chain employs TRBV7-9 and TRBJ2-5, with 7 bases fitting TRBD1. Germline V gives CDR1 SEHNR, CDR2 FQNEAQ (reference sequence). V lost 3 bases, J lost 5 bases, and 9 bases stayed unmatched. CDR3 size: 15 residues. This CDR3 is CASSFGQGVLETQYF. The CDR3 bases are TGTGCCAGCAGCTTTGGCCAGGGGGTATTGGAGACCCAGTACTTC. The variable domain in full, completed from reference TRBV7-9 and TRBJ2-5, reads DTGVSQNPRHKITKRGQNVTFRCDPISEHNRLYWYRQTLGQGPEFLTYFQNEAQLEKSRLLSDRFSAERPKGSFSTLEIQRTEQGDSAMYLCASSFGQGVLETQYFGPGTRLLVL.

This clone was observed a handful of times. This chain's CDR3 is CASSKGGRSYNEQFF. The CDR3 bases are TGTGCCAGCAGTAAAGGGGGTCGCTCCTACAATGAGCAGTTCTTC. The chain links TRBV27 to TRBJ2-1, with D perhaps TRBD1 (6 bases). The V gene lost 5 bases and the J gene lost 0 bases, with 11 bases spanning the gap. The V gene's germline CDR1 is MNHEY and CDR2 SMNVEV (reference sequence). The CDR3 has 15 amino acids.

This sequence joins TRBV7-9 and TRBJ1-1; D is ambiguous. Germline V lookup: CDR1 SEHNR, CDR2 FQNEAQ (reference sequence). CDR3 length equals 11 residues. The V and J ends lost 5 bases and 5 bases respectively, with 6 bases between them. The CDR3 coding sequence is TGTGCCAGCAGCCCCGGGACTGAAGCTTTCTTT. Its translation is CASSPGTEAFF.

The rearrangement uses TRBV29-1 and TRBJ1-3; TRBD1 agrees at 12 bases. V lost 6 bases to trimming and J lost 7 bases; unmatched junction nucleotides: 10. The CDR3 length is 15 residues. From germline, CDR1 is SQVTM and CDR2 ANQGSEA. The CDR3 is CSVSRGTGGSNTIYF. For the CDR3, the DNA is TGCAGCGTGAGCCGCGGGACAGGGGGCTCTAACACCATATATTTT.

The chain uses TRBV5-8 and TRBJ1-4, with 9 bases fitting TRBD1. Germline assignment: CDR1 SGHTS and CDR2 YDEGEE. The CDR3 has 17 residues. With 0 bases clipped from V and 5 bases from J, the junction kept 8 bases outside the gene matches. CDR3: CASSLALQGARNEKLFF. As DNA, the CDR3 is TGTGCCAGCAGCTTGGCCCTACAGGGGGCGCGGAATGAAAAACTGTTTTTT.

This clone came up a few times. In DNA, the CDR3 is TGTGCCAGCAGCCAAGTTAAAGCGGACCTCTACAATGAGCAGTTCTTC. Amino acid sequence: CASSQVKADLYNEQFF. V gene TRBV4-2 combines with J gene TRBJ2-1, with a weak D call TRBD2 (5 bases). The CDR3 runs to 16 residues. V was shortened by 1 base and J by 3 bases, with 13 bases between the two germline ends. Germline-derived CDR1 and CDR2 are LGHNA and YNFKEQ.

This chain joins TRBV5-1 and TRBJ1-4, with D tentatively TRBD1 (6 bases). V lost 0 bases, J lost 7 bases, and 16 bases lay in between. CDR3 length: 16 residues. The germline V gene has CDR1 SGHRS and CDR2 YFSETQ. The CDR3 DNA sequence: TGCGCCAGCAGCTTGGGATATGCCGGGACAACTGAAAAACTGTTTTTT. Translating gives CASSLGYAGTTEKLFF.